The 17 T cell receptor beta chains listed next were all sequenced from one sample in a study of cytomegalovirus exposure and HLA in healthy donors. PCR was performed using 60 Vbeta and 13 Jbeta primers. Assay: immunoSEQ multiplex PCR; the TCRdb copy retains only in-frame clones and omits some. This sample's clone table lists approximately 71,000 clones. The sample was PBMCs. The receptors stem from a female donor in good health and CMV-seropositive.

CDR3 sequence: CASSIPGQGAYEQFF. CDR3 coding DNA: TGTGCCAGCAGCATCCCGGGACAGGGGGCGTATGAGCAGTTCTTC. The V and J genes are TRBV6-1 and TRBJ2-1, with 12 bases aligning to TRBD1. Losses at the gene ends were 6 bases for V and 8 bases for J; bases not matched to a gene: 8. Per germline, CDR1 MNHNS and CDR2 SASEGT. The CDR3 totals 15 residues.

The chain employs TRBV5-6 and TRBJ2-3, with D maybe TRBD2 (5 bases). Germline V gene lookup returns CDR1 SGHDT and CDR2 YYEEEE. Trimming removed 2 bases at V and 4 bases at J, with 5 bases between. This CDR3 has 12 amino acids. CDR3 in DNA: TGTGCCAGCAGCTTCGGGGCAGATACGCAGTATTTT. The encoded protein is CASSFGADTQYF.

This chain uses TRBV5-1 with TRBJ1-2; 12 bases fit TRBD1. The CDR3 contains 18 residues. Germline V lookup: CDR1 SGHRS, CDR2 YFSETQ. V gave up 0 bases and J gave up 0 bases; unmatched junction bases: 6. The CDR3 region has the DNA TGCGCCAGCAGCTTGGCTGGGACAGGGGGCGGATCTAACTATGGCTACACCTTC. Protein sequence: CASSLAGTGGGSNYGYTF.

This chain links TRBV11-3 with TRBJ2-5; a weak D match, TRBD2 (6 bases). The germline V gene encodes CDR1 SGHNT and CDR2 YENEEA. Trimming stripped 1 base from V and 4 bases from J, with 10 bases between. CDR3 length: 14 residues. The DNA of the CDR3 is TGTGCCAGCAGCTTAGGCGTGACTAGAGAGACCCAGTACTTC. Protein product: CASSLGVTRETQYF.

The chain recombines TRBV11-2 with TRBJ1-3, with D uncertain. V lost 4 bases, J lost 6 bases, and 7 bases lay in between. This CDR3 has 12 residues. Germline-derived CDR1 and CDR2 are SGHAT and FQNNGV. For the CDR3, the DNA is TGTGCCAGCAGCTCCCGGGTAAACACCATATATTTT. This sequence encodes CASSSRVNTIYF. The full variable domain, completed using reference TRBV11-2 and TRBJ1-3, is EAGVAQSPRYKIIEKRQSVAFWCNPISGHATLYWYQQILGQGPKLLIQFQNNGVVDDSQLPKDRFSAERLKGVDSTLKIQPAKLEDSAVYLCASSSRVNTIYFGEGSWLTVV.

The chain combines TRBV10-3 with TRBJ2-7; D possibly corresponds to TRBD1 (6 bases). The CDR3 runs to 14 residues. CDR1 and CDR2 from the germline V gene are ENHRY and SYGVKD. V lost 7 bases and J 0 bases, leaving 13 bases between the germline ends. This CDR3 reads CAIKATGRSYEQYF. The CDR3 nucleotides read TGTGCCATCAAGGCAACAGGGCGCTCCTACGAGCAGTACTTC.

V gene TRBV6-5 combines with J gene TRBJ2-1; 13 bases are shared with TRBD2. V lost 6 bases, J lost 3 bases, and 2 bases stayed unmatched. This CDR3 has 15 residues. Germline V lookup: CDR1 MNHEY, CDR2 SVGAGI. The CDR3 protein is CASRLAGGLYNEQFF. For the CDR3, the DNA is TGTGCCAGCAGACTAGCGGGGGGGCTCTACAATGAGCAGTTCTTC.

The V and J genes are TRBV6-5 and TRBJ1-1; 12 nucleotides align to TRBD1. Germline assignment: CDR1 MNHEY and CDR2 SVGAGI. This CDR3 has 15 amino acids. V lost 7 bases, J lost 6 bases, and 9 bases stayed unmatched. The CDR3, as DNA: TGTGCCAGCACCCCGGGACAGGGGGCGGGGGCTGAAGCTTTCTTT. Translation gives CASTPGQGAGAEAFF.

The V call is TRBV7-2, the J call TRBJ1-1; 7 bases fit TRBD1. V was clipped by 5 bases and J by 8 bases; unmatched bases: 5. CDR1 and CDR2 from the germline V gene are SGHTA and FQGNSA. This CDR3 is 12 amino acids long. CDR3: CASSGRQGEAFF. The CDR3 coding sequence is TGTGCCAGCAGCGGACGACAGGGCGAAGCTTTCTTT.

The rearrangement joins TRBV28 to TRBJ1-2, with a weak D call TRBD1 (5 bases). CDR3 length: 14 amino acids. V was clipped by 5 bases and J by 4 bases, with 14 bases between them. Germline loops: CDR1 MDHEN, CDR2 SYDVKM. DNA for the CDR3: TGTGCCAGCAGTCCCCCAAGGACAAGCTATGGCTACACCTTC. Translated, it gives CASSPPRTSYGYTF.

The V gene is TRBV28, the J gene TRBJ1-4; 8 positions agree with TRBD1. Per the germline V gene, CDR1 is MDHEN and CDR2 is SYDVKM. V dropped 6 bases and J dropped 13; count of bases not matched to a gene: 7. The CDR3 runs to 12 residues. Written as DNA, the CDR3 is TGTGCCAGCAGCCTTAGGACAGGGAGACTGTTTTTT. Translated, it gives CASSLRTGRLFF.

This chain joins TRBV7-3 and TRBJ2-3; 14 positions agree with TRBD2. Germline-derived CDR1 and CDR2 are SGHTA and FQGTGA. The trim removed 5 bases at V and 5 bases at J, leaving 3 bases unmatched. The CDR3 has 15 residues. CDR3 protein: CASSLGLAGGDTQYF. CDR3 DNA: TGTGCCAGCAGCCTCGGACTAGCGGGGGGAGATACGCAGTATTTT.

The chain couples TRBV7-9 to TRBJ2-3; the match to TRBD1 covers 7 bases. V trimming: 5 bases; J trimming: 6 bases; junction bases outside the gene matches: 14. The CDR3 covers 16 residues. Germline values: CDR1 SEHNR, CDR2 FQNEAQ (reference sequence). CDR3 region: CASSAPGTASRDTQYF. The CDR3 nucleotides are TGTGCCAGCAGCGCCCCCGGGACAGCTTCTAGGGATACGCAGTATTTT.

V gene TRBV5-1 combines with J gene TRBJ2-5; 8 bases align to TRBD2. In germline, CDR1 is SGHRS, CDR2 YFSETQ. V was pared by 7 bases and J by 5 bases, with 10 bases of the junction left unmatched. The CDR3 runs 14 residues. Written as DNA, the CDR3 is TGCGCCAGCGGGGCGGGGGGCACGCGGGAGACCCAGTACTTC. Amino acid sequence: CASGAGGTRETQYF.

The V call is TRBV2, the J call TRBJ2-1; a weak D match, TRBD2 (6 bases). This CDR3 contains 12 residues. V was clipped by 6 bases and J by 9 bases, with 12 bases between them. CDR1 is SNHLY and CDR2 is FYNNEI in the germline V gene. As DNA, the CDR3 is TGTGCCAGCAGGGGAGGCGGTCTTGAGCAGTTCTTC. As protein: CASRGGGLEQFF.

This sequence joins TRBV6-1 and TRBJ2-3; possible D gene TRBD1, 8 bases. The CDR3 spans 15 residues. CDR1 is MNHNS and CDR2 is SASEGT in the germline V gene. Trimming pared 5 bases from V and 1 base from J, leaving 13 bases between. This CDR3 is CASSKTGGGTDTQYF. The CDR3, as DNA: TGTGCCAGCAGTAAAACAGGGGGGGGCACAGATACGCAGTATTTT.

J is TRBJ1-4 and V is TRBV4-1, with D unclear. V was shortened by 4 bases and J by 8 bases, with 14 bases between the two germline ends. Germline V CDR1 and CDR2: MGHRA, YSYEKL. This CDR3 contains 14 residues. The CDR3 is CASSPRGEGEKLFF. The CDR3 DNA reads TGCGCCAGCAGCCCCCGGGGAGAGGGCGAAAAACTGTTTTTT.